One TCR beta chain is described in this entry. Its cognate antigen is unknown. The data derive from a study of cytomegalovirus exposure and HLA in healthy donors. The PCR ran on 60 Vbeta and 13 Jbeta primers. Sequencing was performed with immunoSEQ multiplex PCR; in TCRdb, only in-frame clones are kept and a portion is missing. The table lists some 250,000 clones, 80% to 85% of them singletons, with 8% in the top ten. Study outcomes and limitations: Most TCR beta V segments were productive about 90% or about 30% of the time in an earlier analysis.

Trimming removed 0 bases from V and 7 bases from J, with 12 bases in between. Per germline, CDR1 MNHEY and CDR2 SMNVEV (reference sequence). This CDR3 has 15 amino acids. The receptor comes from a woman between 55 and 75 years old in good health and CMV-seropositive. Sequenced material: PBMCs. The J gene is TRBJ1-4, the V gene TRBV27; no definite D call. The CDR3 sequence is CASSLSTRRGEKLFF. For the CDR3, the DNA is TGTGCCAGCAGTTTATCAACCAGGCGGGGTGAAAAACTGTTTTTT.